This T cell receptor beta chain was profiled in a study of siplizumab effects on memory and regulatory T cells. The assay looked at about 10^5 TCR templates in each sample. Repertoires were generated with immunoSEQ multiplex PCR, while TCRdb's copy carries only in-frame clones and drops some. The sample has some 100,000 clones; more than 85% are singletons. CDR1 is SGHRS, CDR2 YFSETQ, per germline. V trimming: 4 bases; J trimming: 1 base; junction bases outside the gene matches: 6. This CDR3 comprises 15 residues. Study results and limitations: Mappable alloreactive CD4+ clones came from Treg cells almost 70% of the time on average with siplizumab, against approximately 25% in controls. Both greater diversity than memory cells and a major contribution to the alloresponse seemed to characterize naive T cells.

To note about this clone: The antigen remains undetermined.

The specimen sequenced was CD4+ T cells sorted from blood. This clonotype was sampled from a human donor in good health. Some clones in this sample may be carry-over from other donors' samples. V gene TRBV5-1 combines with J gene TRBJ2-3; TRBD1 agrees at 7 bases. This CDR3 reads CASSSRQGRTDTQYF. The CDR3 DNA sequence: TGCGCCAGCAGCAGTCGACAGGGTCGCACAGATACGCAGTATTTT.